The rows below give T cell receptor beta chains drawn from one sample of a study of a mutant IDH1 vaccine in newly diagnosed glioma. Antigens of these TCRs are unknown. This table comes from immunoSEQ multiplex PCR, and its TCRdb copy is limited to in-frame clones, with some not included. Found here are 55,000 or so clones, around 90% of them singletons; the top ten hold 2% to 2.5%. Sequenced here: PBMCs, sampled from a glioma patient whose treatment included an IDH1 peptide vaccine. Every receptor here comes from a man in his fifties with glioma. CDR3s include the opening cysteine and the closing phenylalanine or tryptophan. D genes are given only for firm matches. Only some rows state a clone size, as once, few, many or a class for expanded clones.

j_gene: TRBJ1-5; d_gene: .; abundance: .; v_gene: TRBV30; CDR3nt: TGTGCCTGGAGTAGTGGGGGCAATCAGCCCCAGCATTTT; CDR3aa: CAWSSGGNQPQHF
j_gene: TRBJ1-5; d_gene: .; abundance: .; v_gene: TRBV13; CDR3nt: TGTGCCAGCAGGCAACAATCTAGCAATCAGCCCCAGCATTTT; CDR3aa: CASRQQSSNQPQHF
j_gene: TRBJ2-1; d_gene: .; abundance: .; v_gene: TRBV2; CDR3nt: TGTGCCAGCTCTCCGGACCCGGAAACCTACAATGAGCAGTTCTTC; CDR3aa: CASSPDPETYNEQFF
j_gene: TRBJ2-1; d_gene: .; abundance: once; v_gene: TRBV15; CDR3nt: TGTGCCACCAGCAGAGATCGGATAGACTCCTACAATGAGCAGTTCTTC; CDR3aa: CATSRDRIDSYNEQFF
j_gene: TRBJ1-4; d_gene: .; abundance: .; v_gene: TRBV15; CDR3nt: TGTGCCACCAGCTTTGGACAGTCGAATGAAAAACTGTTTTTT; CDR3aa: CATSFGQSNEKLFF
j_gene: TRBJ2-3; d_gene: TRBD1; abundance: .; v_gene: TRBV11-3; CDR3nt: TGTGCCAGCAGCTCACAGGGGAGCGCAGATACGCAGTATTTT; CDR3aa: CASSSQGSADTQYF
j_gene: TRBJ1-2; d_gene: .; abundance: .; v_gene: TRBV9; CDR3nt: TGTGCCAGCAGCGTAGATGCAGGGTCGCAGTATGGCTACACCTTC; CDR3aa: CASSVDAGSQYGYTF
j_gene: TRBJ1-1; d_gene: TRBD1; abundance: .; v_gene: TRBV27; CDR3nt: TGTGCCAGCTCCAGGGTCAGGGGGTACACTGAAGCTTTCTTT; CDR3aa: CASSRVRGYTEAFF
j_gene: TRBJ2-3; d_gene: TRBD2; abundance: .; v_gene: TRBV29-1; CDR3nt: TGCAGCGTTGATGGGCTAGCGGGAGGTAGCACAGATACGCAGTATTTT; CDR3aa: CSVDGLAGGSTDTQYF
j_gene: TRBJ2-1; d_gene: TRBD1; abundance: .; v_gene: TRBV6-6; CDR3nt: TGTGCCAGCAGTCAGAGACGGGACAGGGGATCCAATGAGCAGTTCTTC; CDR3aa: CASSQRRDRGSNEQFF
j_gene: TRBJ1-6; d_gene: .; abundance: .; v_gene: TRBV27; CDR3nt: TGTGCCAGCAGTTTATGGTGGAGCGGGGGAGACCCGGGATATTCACCCCTCCACTTT; CDR3aa: CASSLWWSGGDPGYSPLHF
j_gene: TRBJ2-7; d_gene: .; abundance: .; v_gene: TRBV11-2; CDR3nt: TGTGCCAGCAGCTTAGGCGGCGACAGGCACTACGAGCAGTACTTC; CDR3aa: CASSLGGDRHYEQYF
j_gene: TRBJ2-7; d_gene: TRBD1; abundance: .; v_gene: TRBV28; CDR3nt: TGTGCCAGCAGACTAACAGGGGCTGGGGGCTCCTACGAGCAGTACTTC; CDR3aa: CASRLTGAGGSYEQYF
j_gene: TRBJ2-1; d_gene: TRBD1; abundance: .; v_gene: TRBV6-1; CDR3nt: TGTGCCAGCAATGACAGGGGTGGAAATGAGCAGTTCTTC; CDR3aa: CASNDRGGNEQFF
j_gene: TRBJ2-7; d_gene: .; abundance: .; v_gene: TRBV18; CDR3nt: TGTGCCAGCTCAATACAGGGCGCCTACGAGCAGTACTTC; CDR3aa: CASSIQGAYEQYF
j_gene: TRBJ2-3; d_gene: TRBD2; abundance: .; v_gene: TRBV5-1; CDR3nt: TGCGCCAGCAGCTTGTGGACTAGCGGGGGCTCAGATACGCAGTATTTT; CDR3aa: CASSLWTSGGSDTQYF
j_gene: TRBJ2-3; d_gene: TRBD1; abundance: .; v_gene: TRBV4-1; CDR3nt: TGCGCCAGCAGCCTCCGGGACAGGGTTTTGGATACGCAGTATTTT; CDR3aa: CASSLRDRVLDTQYF
j_gene: TRBJ1-5; d_gene: TRBD1; abundance: .; v_gene: TRBV2; CDR3nt: TGTGCCAGCAGTGGGGTTCCAGGGGGCACTATAAATCAGCCCCAGCATTTT; CDR3aa: CASSGVPGGTINQPQHF
j_gene: TRBJ2-7; d_gene: TRBD2; abundance: .; v_gene: TRBV7-2; CDR3nt: TGTGCCAGCAGCTTTGCCAGCGGGAAAGGTATAGAGCAGTACTTC; CDR3aa: CASSFASGKGIEQYF
j_gene: TRBJ2-7; d_gene: .; abundance: .; v_gene: TRBV4-3; CDR3nt: TGCGCCAGCAGCCAAGTCAGAGGTTCCTACGAGCAGTACTTC; CDR3aa: CASSQVRGSYEQYF
j_gene: TRBJ1-3; d_gene: .; abundance: .; v_gene: TRBV30; CDR3nt: TGTGCCTGGAGTTCCCAGACCTCTGGAAACACCATATATTTT; CDR3aa: CAWSSQTSGNTIYF
j_gene: TRBJ2-1; d_gene: TRBD2; abundance: .; v_gene: TRBV2; CDR3nt: TGTGCCAGCAGTTTGACTAGCGGGCCCCGAACCAACTACAATGAGCAGTTCTTC; CDR3aa: CASSLTSGPRTNYNEQFF
j_gene: TRBJ1-1; d_gene: .; abundance: .; v_gene: TRBV7-9; CDR3nt: TGTGCCAGCAGCTCAACTTCGCGGGGTCCGGGGAACACTGAAGCTTTCTTT; CDR3aa: CASSSTSRGPGNTEAFF
j_gene: TRBJ2-5; d_gene: .; abundance: .; v_gene: TRBV5-1; CDR3nt: TGCGCCAGCAGCTCAAGGACAGTCCAAGAGACCCAGTACTTC; CDR3aa: CASSSRTVQETQYF
j_gene: TRBJ2-2; d_gene: .; abundance: .; v_gene: TRBV6-4; CDR3nt: TGTGCCAGCAGGGTGCGCACCGGGGAGCTGTTTTTT; CDR3aa: CASRVRTGELFF
j_gene: TRBJ1-1; d_gene: .; abundance: .; v_gene: TRBV19; CDR3nt: TGTGCCAGTAGTAGTCAATCTTCGCGGGCCAACACTGAAGCTTTCTTT; CDR3aa: CASSSQSSRANTEAFF
j_gene: TRBJ2-4; d_gene: .; abundance: few; v_gene: TRBV9; CDR3nt: TGTGCCAGCAGCGTAGCGGGGAAAAACATTCAGTACTTC; CDR3aa: CASSVAGKNIQYF
j_gene: TRBJ2-2; d_gene: TRBD1; abundance: .; v_gene: TRBV7-8; CDR3nt: TGTGCCAGCAGCTTAGAACCGACAGGGATCACCGGGGAGCTGTTTTTT; CDR3aa: CASSLEPTGITGELFF
j_gene: TRBJ2-7; d_gene: .; abundance: few; v_gene: TRBV5-1; CDR3nt: TGCGCCAGCAGCCAGTGGGCGGGGACCTACGAGCAGTACTTC; CDR3aa: CASSQWAGTYEQYF
j_gene: TRBJ2-1; d_gene: TRBD2; abundance: once; v_gene: TRBV15; CDR3nt: TGTGCCACCAGCAGAGCCGGACTAGCGGGCTCCTTAAGCAATGAGCAGTTCTTC; CDR3aa: CATSRAGLAGSLSNEQFF
j_gene: TRBJ2-1; d_gene: .; abundance: .; v_gene: TRBV7-2; CDR3nt: TGTGCCAGCAGCTTAGCTTGGGGGCGGGGCTACAATGAGCAGTTCTTC; CDR3aa: CASSLAWGRGYNEQFF
j_gene: TRBJ2-7; d_gene: .; abundance: .; v_gene: TRBV4-3; CDR3nt: TGCGCCAGCAGCCAGGGACACCGCTCCTACGAGCAGTACTTC; CDR3aa: CASSQGHRSYEQYF
j_gene: TRBJ2-5; d_gene: .; abundance: .; v_gene: TRBV5-6; CDR3nt: TGTGCCAGCAGCTTGGGGTTGCCAGAGACCCAGTACTTC; CDR3aa: CASSLGLPETQYF
j_gene: TRBJ2-3; d_gene: .; abundance: .; v_gene: TRBV7-2; CDR3nt: TGTGCCAGCAGCTTAAGGCGGGGCACAGATACGCAGTATTTT; CDR3aa: CASSLRRGTDTQYF
j_gene: TRBJ1-1; d_gene: TRBD1; abundance: .; v_gene: TRBV4-2; CDR3nt: TGTGCCAGCAGCCAAGATAGGGCAGGGGGCGGGAGGAATGAAGCTTTCTTT; CDR3aa: CASSQDRAGGGRNEAFF
j_gene: TRBJ1-6; d_gene: .; abundance: .; v_gene: TRBV6-4; CDR3nt: TGTGCCAGCAGTGACTCGGGGGGAATAGGGTCACCCCTCCACTTT; CDR3aa: CASSDSGGIGSPLHF
j_gene: TRBJ2-1; d_gene: .; abundance: .; v_gene: TRBV27; CDR3nt: TGTGCCAGCACTGGACTGGGTGGCAATGAGCAGTTCTTC; CDR3aa: CASTGLGGNEQFF
j_gene: TRBJ2-4; d_gene: TRBD1; abundance: .; v_gene: TRBV7-6; CDR3nt: TGTGCCAGCAGCCCGCGTCCGGGACAGGGAAACATTCAGTACTTC; CDR3aa: CASSPRPGQGNIQYF
j_gene: TRBJ1-2; d_gene: .; abundance: .; v_gene: TRBV7-9; CDR3nt: TGTGCCAGCAGCACTCGGCGGACAGCTAACTATGGCTACACCTTC; CDR3aa: CASSTRRTANYGYTF
j_gene: TRBJ1-2; d_gene: TRBD1; abundance: .; v_gene: TRBV11-3; CDR3nt: TGTGCCAGCAGCTTATTGACAGGGAACTATGGCTACACCTTC; CDR3aa: CASSLLTGNYGYTF
j_gene: TRBJ2-3; d_gene: .; abundance: .; v_gene: TRBV27; CDR3nt: TGTGCCAGCAGTTTACGCGGATTCCACATTGTGGATACGCAGTATTTT; CDR3aa: CASSLRGFHIVDTQYF
j_gene: TRBJ1-1; d_gene: .; abundance: .; v_gene: TRBV5-1; CDR3nt: TGCGCCAGCAGCTTGGGAGGAGGAGGGCAGACTGAAGCTTTCTTT; CDR3aa: CASSLGGGGQTEAFF
j_gene: TRBJ2-6; d_gene: .; abundance: .; v_gene: TRBV19; CDR3nt: TGTGCCAGTACCCCTGTCTCTGGGGCCAACGTCCTGACTTTC; CDR3aa: CASTPVSGANVLTF
j_gene: TRBJ2-7; d_gene: .; abundance: .; v_gene: TRBV19; CDR3nt: TGTGCCAGTAGCTCCAGGGCAGGAGTCTCCTACGAGCAGTACTTC; CDR3aa: CASSSRAGVSYEQYF
j_gene: TRBJ1-3; d_gene: .; abundance: .; v_gene: TRBV2; CDR3nt: TGTGCCAGCAGTGCACAGACCAGGGACACCATATATTTT; CDR3aa: CASSAQTRDTIYF
j_gene: TRBJ1-6; d_gene: .; abundance: .; v_gene: TRBV10-1; CDR3nt: TGCGCCAGCAGTGAGTCGAAAGGGATCGGTTCACCCCTCCACTTT; CDR3aa: CASSESKGIGSPLHF
j_gene: TRBJ1-5; d_gene: .; abundance: .; v_gene: TRBV5-6; CDR3nt: TGTGCCAGCAGCCAGGGAACAGACAATCAGCCCCAGCATTTT; CDR3aa: CASSQGTDNQPQHF
j_gene: TRBJ2-2; d_gene: TRBD2; abundance: .; v_gene: TRBV7-9; CDR3nt: TGTGCCAGCAGCTTCCGACTAGCGGGAGAAACGGGGGAGCTGTTTTTT; CDR3aa: CASSFRLAGETGELFF
j_gene: TRBJ2-7; d_gene: .; abundance: .; v_gene: TRBV27; CDR3nt: TGTGCCAGCAGTTTAACCAAGTCCCCCTACGAGCAGTACTTC; CDR3aa: CASSLTKSPYEQYF